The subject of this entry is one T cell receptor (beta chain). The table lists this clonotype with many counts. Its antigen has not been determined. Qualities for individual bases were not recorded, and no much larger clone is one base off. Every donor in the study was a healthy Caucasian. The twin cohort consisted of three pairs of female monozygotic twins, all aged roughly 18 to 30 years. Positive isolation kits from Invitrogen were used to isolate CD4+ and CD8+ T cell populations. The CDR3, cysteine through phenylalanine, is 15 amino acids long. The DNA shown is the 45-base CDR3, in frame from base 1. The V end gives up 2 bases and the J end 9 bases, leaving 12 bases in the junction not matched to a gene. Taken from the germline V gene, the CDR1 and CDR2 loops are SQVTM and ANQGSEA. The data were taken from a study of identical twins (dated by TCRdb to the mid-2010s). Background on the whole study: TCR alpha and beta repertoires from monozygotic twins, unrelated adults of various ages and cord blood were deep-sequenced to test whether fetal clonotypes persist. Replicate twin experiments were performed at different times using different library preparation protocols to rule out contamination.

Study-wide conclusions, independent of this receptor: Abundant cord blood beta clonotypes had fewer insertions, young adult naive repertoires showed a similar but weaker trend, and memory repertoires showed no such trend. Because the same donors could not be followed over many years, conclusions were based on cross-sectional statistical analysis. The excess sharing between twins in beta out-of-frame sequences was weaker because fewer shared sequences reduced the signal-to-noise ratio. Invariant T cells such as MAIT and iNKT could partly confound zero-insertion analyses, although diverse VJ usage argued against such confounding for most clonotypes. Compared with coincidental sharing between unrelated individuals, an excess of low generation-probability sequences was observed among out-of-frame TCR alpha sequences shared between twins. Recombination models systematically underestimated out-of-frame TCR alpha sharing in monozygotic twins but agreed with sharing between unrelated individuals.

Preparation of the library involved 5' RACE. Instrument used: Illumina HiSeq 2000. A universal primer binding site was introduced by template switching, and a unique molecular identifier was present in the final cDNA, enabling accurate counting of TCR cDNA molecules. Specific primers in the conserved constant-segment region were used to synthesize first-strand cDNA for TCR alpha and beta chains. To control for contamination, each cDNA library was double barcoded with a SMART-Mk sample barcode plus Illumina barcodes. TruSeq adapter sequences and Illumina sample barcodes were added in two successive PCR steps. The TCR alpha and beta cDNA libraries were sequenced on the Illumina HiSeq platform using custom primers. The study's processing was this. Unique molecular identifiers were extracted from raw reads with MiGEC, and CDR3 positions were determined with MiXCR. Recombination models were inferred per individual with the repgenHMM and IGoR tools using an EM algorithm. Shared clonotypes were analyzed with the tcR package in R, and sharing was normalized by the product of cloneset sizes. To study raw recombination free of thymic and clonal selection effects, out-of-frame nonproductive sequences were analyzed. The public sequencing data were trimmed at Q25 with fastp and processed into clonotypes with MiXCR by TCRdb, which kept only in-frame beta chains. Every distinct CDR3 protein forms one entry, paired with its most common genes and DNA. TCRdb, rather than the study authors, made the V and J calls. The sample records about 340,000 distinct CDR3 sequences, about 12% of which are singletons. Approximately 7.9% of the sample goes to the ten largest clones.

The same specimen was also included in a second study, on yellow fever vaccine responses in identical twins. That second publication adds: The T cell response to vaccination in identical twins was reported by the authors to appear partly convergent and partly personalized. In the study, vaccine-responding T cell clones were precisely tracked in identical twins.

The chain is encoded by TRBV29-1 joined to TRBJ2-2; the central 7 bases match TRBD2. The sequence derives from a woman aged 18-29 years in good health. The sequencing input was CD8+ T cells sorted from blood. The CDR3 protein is CSVEIGRGSFRELFF. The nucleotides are TGCAGCGTTGAAATCGGGCGGGGGTCCTTCCGGGAGCTGTTTTTT.